A single sample gave rise to the 21 T cell receptor beta chains below, sequenced in a study of tumor-infiltrating lymphocytes in primary liver carcinoma. Total RNA and DNA came together from 20-30 mg of bulk tissue without cell sorting. TCR beta cDNA was made from approximately 500 ng total RNA with a constant-region primer. What produced the TCR beta libraries was three nested multiplex PCR rounds using slightly modified ARM-PCR. TRBV1-TRBV30 forward primers paired with a C-beta reverse primer were used in the first two PCR rounds, which ran roughly 11 cycles each. TCRdb re-analysed the multiplex PCR reads in MiXCR, keeping a single row per CDR3 protein. Seen here are 20,000 to 30,000 distinct CDR3 sequences, approximately 80% observed once, and the top ten hold roughly a third. Sample: liver tumor tissue from sampling region 5. Subset meaning: tumor region T5, tumor centre. These receptors all come from a young woman with primary liver carcinoma and hepatitis B virus infection.

Comments on this clonotype: The missing conserved phenylalanine or tryptophan at the end of this CDR3 makes a read error likely. The DNA is left out, because the CDR3 cannot be placed on it with certainty; the CDR3 is given as TCRdb lists it. V gene TRBV11-3 combines with J gene TRBJ1-6. Termini included, the CDR3 measures 15 amino acids. Per germline, CDR1 SGHNT and CDR2 YENEEA. CDR3 amino acids: CASSFKWSYDSPLYS.

This clonotype is large by share. The chain has TRBV6-6 and TRBJ1-6; a possible D gene is TRBD1 (6 bases). The V end was cut by 2 bases, the J end by 8 bases, with 10 bases between. This CDR3 is built from 14 residues. Germline V gene sequence: CDR1 MNHNY, CDR2 SVGAGI (reference sequence). CDR3 in DNA: TGTGCCAGCAGTTACACAGGGATGGATTCACCCCTCCACTTT. This gives the protein CASSYTGMDSPLHF.

The J gene is TRBJ2-7, the V gene TRBV30; weak D call: TRBD2 (5 bases). CDR1 is GTSNPN and CDR2 is SVGIG in the germline V gene (reference sequence). V was trimmed by 4 bases and J by 6 bases, leaving 13 bases between them. The length of the CDR3 is 12 residues. CDR3: CAWIRTRGEQYF. CDR3 sequence (DNA): TGTGCCTGGATTCGAACACGGGGCGAGCAGTACTTC.

Ten or more counts support this clonotype. Possible read error: a much larger clone is one base away. This sequence joins TRBV5-1 and TRBJ1-1, with D hard to call. CDR1 SGHRS and CDR2 YFSETQ come from the germline V gene. The CDR3 loop spans 13 amino acids. CDR3 loop: CASGLDLRGEAFF. In DNA, the CDR3 is TGCGCCAGCGGCTTGGACCTCCGAGGAGAAGCTTTCTTT. The whole variable domain, filled in from reference TRBV5-1 and TRBJ1-1, reads KAGVTQTPRYLIKTRGQQVTLSCSPISGHRSVSWYQQTPGQGLQFLFEYFSETQRNKGNFPGRFSGRQFSNSRSEMNVSTLELGDSALYLCASGLDLRGEAFFGQGTRLTVV.

This clonotype was found a few times. The V gene is TRBV29-1, the J gene TRBJ2-1; D might be TRBD1 or TRBD2, each matching 5 bases. V lost 6 bases and J 1 base, leaving 19 bases between the germline ends. The CDR3 runs to 16 residues. In germline, CDR1 is SQVTM, CDR2 ANQGSEA. CDR3 coding DNA: TGCAGCGTCGCCGGGGACGGCCTTCTTTCCTACAATGAGCAGTTCTTC. It is translated as CSVAGDGLLSYNEQFF.

With respect to this clonotype: The junction departs from the called germline gene at one end, perhaps through a read error. The genes are TRBV11-2 and TRBJ2-2, with D unresolved. Looked up from germline, CDR1 is SGHAT and CDR2 is FQNNGV. The CDR3 contains 16 residues. Here the CDR3 reads CTSNLAVFANTGELFF. The CDR3 coding sequence is TGTACCAGCAACTTAGCTGTGTTCGCGAACACCGGGGAGCTGTTTTTT.

Remarks on this clonotype: An end of the junction does not agree with germline; a read error may underlie this. The chain carries TRBV11-3 and TRBJ2-5; D may be TRBD2 (6 bases). The CDR3 is 18 residues long. Germline V gives CDR1 SGHNT, CDR2 YENEEA. The CDR3 reads CANSPGDSSQGVHETQYF. The CDR3 DNA is TGTGCCAACAGCCCGGGGGATTCTAGCCAGGGTGTGCATGAGACCCAATACTTC.

A word on this clonotype: The conserved phenylalanine or tryptophan is not found at the CDR3 terminus, so this likely reflects a read error. The V gene is TRBV4-3, the J gene TRBJ1-2; TRBD1 is a possible D gene (5 bases). Germline lookup yields CDR1 LGHNA and CDR2 YSLEER. The length of the CDR3 is 20 residues. The CDR3 DNA is TGCGCCGGCAGCCAAGGCGAAGGAAGGGGCAGGAGCGCTACTAACTATGGCTACACCTCC. Its translation is CAGSQGEGRGRSATNYGYTS.

Remarks on this clonotype: Sequence at one end of the junction differs from germline and may be a read error. The chain combines TRBV10-2 with TRBJ2-5; no clear D gene. CDR1 and CDR2 (germline): WSHSY, SAAADI. The CDR3 covers 13 residues. The CDR3 DNA sequence: TGCGCCAGTGGCCTGATGGAACAAGAGGCCCAGTACTTC. Translation: CASGLMEQEAQYF.

To note about this clonotype: One junction end does not reproduce the germline sequence, and a read error may be involved. This sequence joins TRBV5-4 and TRBJ2-3; tentative D call: TRBD1 (5 bases). Per the germline V gene, CDR1 is SGHNT and CDR2 is YYREEE (reference sequence). This CDR3 is built from 17 residues. The CDR3 bases are TGTGCCAGCAGCGTCGACGGACACTCTCCACCCACAGATAAGCAGTATTTT. Amino acids: CASSVDGHSPPTDKQYF.

This clonotype was seen many times. Mismatch with germline at one junction end may stem from a read error. The J gene is TRBJ2-7, the V gene TRBV29-1; D ambiguous. The CDR3 is 13 residues long. Looked up from germline, CDR1 is SQVTM and CDR2 is ANQGSEA. The CDR3 DNA is TGCAGCATTGAAGGCAGTAGCTCCTACGAGCAGTACTTC. Its translation is CSIEGSSSYEQYF.

On this clonotype: At one boundary the junction diverges from the germline segment, which might be a read error. This rearrangement joins TRBV7-8 to TRBJ2-7; D is undetermined. Germline V CDR1 and CDR2: SGHVS, FQNEAQ. The CDR3 loop spans 18 amino acids. The DNA of the CDR3 is TGTGCCAACAGCTCGGGTCGCGGTCCTACTATGAGCTCCTACGAGCGGTACTTC. This gives the protein CANSSGRGPTMSSYERYF. The full variable domain, in which reference TRBV7-8 and TRBJ2-7 provide the parts outside the CDR3, is GAGVSQSPRYKVAKRGQDVALRCDPISGHVSLFWYQQALGQGPEFLTYFQNEAQLDKSGLPSDRFFAERPEGSVSTLKIQRTQQEDSAVYLCANSSGRGPTMSSYERYFGPGTRLTVT.

The genes are TRBV10-3 and TRBJ2-5; no clear D gene. Germline V lookup: CDR1 ENHRY, CDR2 SYGVKD. The CDR3 has 15 residues. The V end lost 11 bases, the J end lost 12 bases, and 31 bases lay between the germline ends. Here the CDR3 reads CAYSESATRQEAKYF. The CDR3 DNA follows: TGTGCCTACAGTGAGTCGGCTACCAGACAAGAGGCCAAGTACTTC.

Concerning this clonotype itself: At one end, the junction sequence differs from germline, possibly due to a read error. V usage is TRBV30 and J usage is TRBJ1-1, with 7 bases fitting TRBD1. Germline loops: CDR1 GTSNPN, CDR2 SVGIG (reference sequence). The CDR3 is 13 residues long. CDR3 DNA sequence: TGTGCCTGGAACTCCAAAGGGGGCCCTGAAACTTTATTT. Its translation: CAWNSKGGPETLF.

Note on this clonotype: A junction boundary mismatches the germline segment, possibly from a read error. The chain employs TRBV10-3 and TRBJ1-3; the D is unclear. This CDR3 contains 14 residues. The germline V gene has CDR1 ENHRY and CDR2 SYGVKD. CDR3 nucleotides: TGTGCCACCAGTGAGTCAGTTTTCGGAAACACCATATATTTT. It translates to CATSESVFGNTIYF.

This clonotype was counted once. A junction end diverges from the germline sequence, so it may reflect a read error. This chain links TRBV10-3 with TRBJ2-1; TRBD2 is a possible D gene (5 bases). The CDR3 is 14 amino acids. Germline loops: CDR1 ENHRY, CDR2 SYGVKD. The CDR3 sequence: CAISSTATRDELFF. The CDR3 coding sequence is TGTGCCATTAGTTCCACGGCGACCCGGGATGAGCTGTTCTTC.

This clonotype came up many times. This rearrangement joins TRBV7-3 to TRBJ2-2; 7 bases are a match to TRBD1. The CDR3 totals 17 residues. Germline V gene lookup returns CDR1 SGHTA and CDR2 FQGTGA. The J segment lost 4 bases and the V segment lost 2 bases, leaving 10 bases of the junction unmatched. CDR3 coding DNA: TGTGCCAGCAGCTTATCCCCGGCAGGGGGAAGCACCGGGGAGCTGTTTTTT. This encodes CASSLSPAGGSTGELFF.

About this clonotype itself: It is likely a read error, because the conserved phenylalanine at the end of the CDR3 is missing. The chain is built from TRBV28 and TRBJ2-5; possibly TRBD2 for D (6 bases). CDR1 is MDHEN and CDR2 is SYDVKM in the germline V gene. The CDR3 spans 17 residues. The DNA for the CDR3 is TGTGTCAGCGCGACTAGTCGGAAACTTAGGGGTATTTGGACCCAGTACTCC. This codes for CVSATSRKLRGIWTQYS.

The chain carries TRBV2 and TRBJ1-5; the D gene is possibly TRBD1 (6 bases). Germline values: CDR1 SNHLY, CDR2 FYNNEI. This CDR3 contains 15 residues. V lost 10 bases and J lost 0, with 16 bases in between. The CDR3 here is CAIGEGTHSNQPQHF. In DNA form, the CDR3 reads TGTGCCATCGGTGAAGGGACACATAGCAATCAGCCCCAGCATTTT.

To note about this clonotype: With a much larger clone just one base away, this may be a read error. A read error is likely, as this CDR3 ends without the conserved phenylalanine or tryptophan. The chain carries TRBV2 and TRBJ2-7, with TRBD1 identical over 11 bases. The V gene's germline CDR1 is SNHLY and CDR2 FYNNEI. The V gene end was trimmed by 11 bases and the J gene end by 3 bases; junction bases not matched to a gene: 6. This CDR3 has 13 residues. The CDR3 loop is CAARDRGFYEQYS. The CDR3 region has the DNA TGTGCCGCGAGGGACAGGGGGTTCTACGAGCAGTACTCC.

Comments on this clonotype: One end of the junction fails to match germline, which may point to a read error. V gene TRBV4-1 combines with J gene TRBJ2-1; TRBD2 agrees at 11 bases. The germline V gene has CDR1 MGHRA and CDR2 YSYEKL. The CDR3 is made up of 16 amino acids. CDR3 sequence reads: CTSSQVLGTSGNEQFF. In DNA, the CDR3 is TGCACCAGCAGCCAAGTGCTCGGGACTAGCGGCAATGAACAGTTCTTC.